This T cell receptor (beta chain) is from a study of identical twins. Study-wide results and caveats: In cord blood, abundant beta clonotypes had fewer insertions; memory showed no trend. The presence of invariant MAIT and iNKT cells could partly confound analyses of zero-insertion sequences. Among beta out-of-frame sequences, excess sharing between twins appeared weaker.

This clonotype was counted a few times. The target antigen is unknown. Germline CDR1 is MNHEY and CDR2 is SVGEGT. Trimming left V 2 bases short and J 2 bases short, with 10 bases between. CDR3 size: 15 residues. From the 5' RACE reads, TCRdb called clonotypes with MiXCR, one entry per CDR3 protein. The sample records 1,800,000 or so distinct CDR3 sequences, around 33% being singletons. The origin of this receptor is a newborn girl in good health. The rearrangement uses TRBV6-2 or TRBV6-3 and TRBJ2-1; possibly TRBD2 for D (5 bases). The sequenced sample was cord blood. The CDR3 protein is CASSYHAGPYNEQFF. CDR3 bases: TGTGCCAGCAGTTACCATGCGGGCCCCTACAATGAGCAGTTCTTC.